These 32 T cell receptor beta chains came from one sample sequenced in a study of T cell changes during pregnancy in multiple sclerosis. TCRdb's copy holds only in-frame clones and misses some; the assay was immunoSEQ multiplex PCR. The profile shows about 49,000 clones, roughly 92% of them singletons. This specimen consisted of CD8+ T cells from peripheral blood mononuclear cells, obtained before pregnancy. Every receptor here comes from a female donor with multiple sclerosis, enrolled in a pregnancy study.

The chain employs TRBV7-9 and TRBJ2-2; D is possibly TRBD1 (6 bases). CDR3 length: 15 residues. Germline CDR1 and CDR2: SEHNR and FQNEAQ (reference sequence). The V and J ends lost 1 base and 6 bases respectively, with 12 bases between them. CDR3: CASSLVQGPAGELFF. Written as DNA, the CDR3 is TGTGCCAGCAGCTTAGTGCAGGGGCCGGCCGGGGAGCTGTTTTTT.

This clone was detected only once. The V call is TRBV9, the J call TRBJ2-2; 7 nucleotides match TRBD1. The CDR3 runs 16 residues. Germline V gene data show CDR1 as SGDLS and CDR2 as YYNGEE. V lost 3 bases, J lost 6 bases, and 11 bases stayed unmatched. CDR3 bases: TGTGCCAGCAGCGCCAGACAGGGCTTTGAGTCCGGGGAGCTGTTTTTT. Protein product: CASSARQGFESGELFF.

The gene calls are TRBV4-1 and TRBJ2-1, with 11 nucleotides matching TRBD2. Per germline, CDR1 MGHRA and CDR2 YSYEKL. Trimming cost V 3 bases and J 4 bases; bases outside gene matches: 5. The CDR3 totals 16 residues. The CDR3 region has the DNA TGCGCCAGCAGCCAGGAACTAGCGGGAGTGTACAATGAGCAGTTCTTC. This sequence encodes CASSQELAGVYNEQFF.

The chain links TRBV30 to TRBJ2-1, with 7 nucleotides matching TRBD1. Germline V gene lookup returns CDR1 GTSNPN and CDR2 SVGIG (reference sequence). V was pared by 0 bases and J by 4 bases, with 15 bases of the junction left unmatched. The CDR3 sequence is 18 residues long. The CDR3 loop is CAWSVGAGGLPIYNEQFF. The CDR3 DNA follows: TGTGCCTGGAGTGTGGGGGCAGGGGGTCTTCCTATATACAATGAGCAGTTCTTC.

The chain recombines TRBV27 with TRBJ2-5; D is unresolved. V shed 2 bases and J shed 2 bases, with 9 bases lying between them. CDR3 size: 14 residues. Germline values: CDR1 MNHEY, CDR2 SMNVEV (reference sequence). CDR3 region: CASSLEARQETQYF. In DNA form, the CDR3 reads TGTGCCAGCAGTTTAGAAGCTAGACAAGAGACCCAGTACTTC.

The rearrangement joins TRBV5-4 to TRBJ1-3; D remains unclear. CDR1 and CDR2 (germline): SGHNT, YYREEE (reference sequence). The CDR3 has 15 residues. V was pared by 4 bases and J by 1 base, with 12 bases between. This CDR3 reads CASSRTPLSGNTIYF. The CDR3 nucleotides are TGTGCCAGCAGCCGAACCCCCCTATCTGGAAACACCATATATTTT.

The gene calls are TRBV5-5 and TRBJ2-3, with D possibly TRBD2 on 5 matching bases. CDR3 length: 12 amino acids. V gave up 4 bases and J gave up 13 bases, with 16 bases separating them. Germline loops: CDR1 SGHKS, CDR2 YYEKEE (reference sequence). DNA of the CDR3: TGTGCCAGCAGCCTCCGGGAATACCCGGAGTATTTT. Its protein is CASSLREYPEYF.

The chain combines TRBV19 with TRBJ2-1; 12 nucleotides agree with TRBD2. The CDR3 runs 15 residues. Losses at the gene ends were 4 bases for V and 6 bases for J; bases not matched to a gene: 4. Looked up from germline, CDR1 is LNHDA and CDR2 is SQIVND (reference sequence). The CDR3 DNA reads as TGTGCCAGTAGTAGAGAACTAGCGGGAGGCAATGAGCAGTTCTTC. Amino acid sequence: CASSRELAGGNEQFF.

This chain uses TRBV6-1 with TRBJ1-2; a possible D gene is TRBD1 (5 bases). Trimming removed 6 bases at V and 3 bases at J, with 11 bases between. The CDR3 is made up of 13 amino acids. From germline, CDR1 is MNHNS and CDR2 SASEGT. This chain's CDR3 is CASSADSYYGYTF. Written as DNA, the CDR3 is TGTGCCAGCAGCGCTGACAGTTACTATGGCTACACCTTC.

The chain recombines TRBV5-1 with TRBJ2-7, with 15 bases matching TRBD2. Germline-derived CDR1 and CDR2 are SGHRS and YFSETQ. The V gene end was trimmed by 3 bases and the J gene end by 5 bases; junction bases not matched to a gene: 12. The CDR3 totals 18 residues. The CDR3, as DNA: TGCGCCAGCAGCTCTAGGACTAGCGGGAGGGCCTCTAGGGACGAGCAGTACTTC. Encoded protein: CASSSRTSGRASRDEQYF. The whole variable domain, filled in from reference TRBV5-1 and TRBJ2-7, reads KAGVTQTPRYLIKTRGQQVTLSCSPISGHRSVSWYQQTPGQGLQFLFEYFSETQRNKGNFPGRFSGRQFSNSRSEMNVSTLELGDSALYLCASSSRTSGRASRDEQYFGPGTRLTVT.

The chain is built from TRBV27 and TRBJ1-1, with unresolved D. The V end was cut by 8 bases, the J end by 1 base, with 5 bases between. CDR3 length equals 11 residues. Germline V CDR1 and CDR2: MNHEY, SMNVEV (reference sequence). The CDR3 loop reads CASESNTEAFF. CDR3 in DNA: TGTGCCAGCGAGTCGAACACTGAAGCTTTCTTT.

The rearrangement joins TRBV9 to TRBJ2-3, with 11 bases fitting TRBD1. The germline V gene encodes CDR1 SGDLS and CDR2 YYNGEE. The CDR3 runs 16 residues. The V segment lost 3 bases and the J segment 5 bases; nucleotides outside the gene matches: 8. Written as DNA, the CDR3 is TGTGCCAGCAGCGCCCGCGGACAGGGGGCGCGAGATACGCAGTATTTT. Translation gives CASSARGQGARDTQYF.

The rearrangement joins TRBV12-5 to TRBJ1-5; D is undetermined. Looked up from germline, CDR1 is LGHNT and CDR2 is FRNRAP. V lost 5 bases to trimming and J lost 5 bases, with 7 bases between them. CDR3 length: 12 amino acids. This CDR3 reads CASGPTHQPQHF. Here the CDR3 DNA reads TGTGCTAGTGGTCCAACTCATCAGCCCCAGCATTTT.

The rearrangement joins TRBV29-1 to TRBJ2-1; TRBD2 aligns across 9 bases. This CDR3 is built from 13 residues. V gave up 7 bases and J gave up 8 bases; unmatched junction bases: 9. Per germline, CDR1 SQVTM and CDR2 ANQGSEA. CDR3 loop: CSGWPSGVDEQFF. The CDR3 DNA reads as TGCAGCGGGTGGCCTAGCGGGGTCGATGAGCAGTTCTTC.

This clone was picked up one time. The chain joins TRBV27 to TRBJ2-7; perhaps TRBD2 as D (5 bases). The CDR3 extends over 14 amino acids. V dropped 2 bases and J dropped 6 bases, with 14 bases sitting between them. Germline V gene sequence: CDR1 MNHEY, CDR2 SMNVEV (reference sequence). This chain's CDR3 is CASSLRTVGGEQYF. CDR3 coding DNA: TGTGCCAGCAGTTTACGGACTGTCGGAGGCGAGCAGTACTTC.

The sample holds one count of this clone. This chain joins TRBV7-9 and TRBJ1-3, with no clear D. CDR1 SEHNR and CDR2 FQNEAQ come from the germline V gene (reference sequence). This CDR3 is built from 12 residues. Between the trimmed V and J ends, which lost 7 bases and 2 bases, there was a span of 6 bases. CDR3 bases: TGTGCCAGCACTGGGCCTGGAAACACCATATATTTT. Residues: CASTGPGNTIYF.

The gene calls are TRBV27 and TRBJ2-1, with 8 bases matching TRBD1. CDR3 length equals 13 residues. Germline values: CDR1 MNHEY, CDR2 SMNVEV (reference sequence). The ends lost 8 bases at V and 7 bases at J; junction bases unmatched: 7. CDR3 nucleotide sequence: TGTGCCAGCCGGGACAGGTTGGCGAATGAGCAGTTCTTC. It specifies CASRDRLANEQFF.

The gene calls are TRBV4-1 and TRBJ1-3; D is perhaps TRBD1 (5 bases). Trimming took 1 base from V and 2 from J, leaving 9 bases between them. CDR1 MGHRA and CDR2 YSYEKL come from the germline V gene. This CDR3 spans 15 amino acids. The CDR3: CASSQVQAAGNTIYF. The CDR3 DNA sequence: TGCGCCAGCAGCCAAGTACAGGCGGCTGGAAACACCATATATTTT.

The CDR3: CASSRAGGRGNTQYF. The CDR3 DNA reads as TGTGCCAGCAGCCGAGCAGGGGGCAGAGGAAATACGCAGTATTTT. V and J are TRBV7-8 and TRBJ2-3, with 8 bases lining up with TRBD1. V gave up 5 bases and J gave up 7 bases; unmatched junction bases: 11. The CDR3 is 15 amino acids. Germline loops: CDR1 SGHVS, CDR2 FQNEAQ.

V is TRBV5-1 and J is TRBJ2-2; a possible D gene is TRBD1 (6 bases). The CDR3 loop spans 16 amino acids. CDR1 SGHRS and CDR2 YFSETQ come from the germline V gene. Between the trimmed V and J ends, which lost 4 bases and 2 bases, there was a span of 15 bases. CDR3 residues: CASSDHRELNTGELFF. CDR3 DNA sequence: TGCGCCAGCAGCGACCACAGGGAATTAAACACCGGGGAGCTGTTTTTT.

The chain recombines TRBV5-6 with TRBJ2-7; 7 nucleotides match TRBD1. The V and J ends lost 4 bases and 5 bases, in that order; junction bases with no gene match: 6. Germline-derived CDR1 and CDR2 are SGHDT and YYEEEE. The CDR3 runs 13 residues. In DNA, the CDR3 is TGTGCCAGCAGCGACGGGACAGAAGACGAGCAGTACTTC. Its translation: CASSDGTEDEQYF.

The rearrangement links TRBV28 to TRBJ2-1, with 7 nucleotides matching TRBD2. Unmatched junction bases numbered 17, after V lost 4 bases and J lost 5 bases. CDR1 is MDHEN, CDR2 SYDVKM, per germline. The CDR3 sequence is 18 residues long. CDR3 DNA: TGTGCCAGCAGTTATCAGGGTCAGGGCGGGAGTTTCGACAATGAGCAGTTCTTC. Translated, it gives CASSYQGQGGSFDNEQFF.

V is TRBV2 and J is TRBJ2-7; D might be TRBD2 (6 bases). The CDR3 loop spans 12 amino acids. V gave up 4 bases and J gave up 6 bases, with 10 bases separating them. Germline assignment: CDR1 SNHLY and CDR2 FYNNEI. The CDR3: CASSGMEGEQYF. CDR3 sequence (DNA): TGTGCCAGCAGTGGGATGGAGGGCGAGCAGTACTTC.

V and J are TRBV7-3 and TRBJ2-7; no clear D. V was shortened by 1 base and J by 4 bases, with 8 bases between the two germline ends. This CDR3 comprises 13 residues. The germline V gene has CDR1 SGHTA and CDR2 FQGTGA. The CDR3 protein is CASSLKTGYEQYF. The CDR3 DNA follows: TGTGCCAGCAGCTTAAAGACTGGGTACGAGCAGTACTTC.

The chain uses TRBV5-1 and TRBJ2-5; TRBD1 agrees at 9 bases. Germline CDR1 is SGHRS and CDR2 is YFSETQ. The CDR3 is 16 residues long. J was trimmed by 1 base and V by 3 bases; bases with no gene match: 7. In DNA form, the CDR3 reads TGCGCCAGCAGCTCCCACCGGGACAGGGCCCAAGAGACCCAGTACTTC. It codes for CASSSHRDRAQETQYF.

The chain is built from TRBV29-1 and TRBJ2-7; TRBD2 agrees at 8 bases. From germline, CDR1 is SQVTM and CDR2 ANQGSEA. The CDR3 consists of 13 residues. V was pared by 6 bases and J by 2 bases, with 6 bases of the junction left unmatched. For the CDR3, the DNA is TGCAGCGTCCTCAGCGGGAGTGCCTACGAGCAGTACTTC. Protein product: CSVLSGSAYEQYF.

The rearrangement links TRBV25-1 to TRBJ1-5, with D unclear. V lost 8 bases to trimming and J lost 3 bases, with 5 bases between them. In germline, CDR1 is MGHDK, CDR2 SYGVNS. This CDR3 comprises 11 residues. CDR3 nucleotide sequence: TGTGCCAGCGGAGTCAATCAGCCCCAGCATTTT. Protein: CASGVNQPQHF.

This rearrangement joins TRBV9 to TRBJ2-7; 9 positions match TRBD1. The CDR3 runs to 14 residues. Germline V CDR1 and CDR2: SGDLS, YYNGEE. Trimming cost V 3 bases and J 2 bases; bases outside gene matches: 3. The DNA of the CDR3 is TGTGCCAGCAGCGCAAGGGACAGGGCCTACGAGCAGTACTTC. Its translation is CASSARDRAYEQYF.

V is TRBV9 and J is TRBJ1-1, with a tentative D call TRBD1 (5 bases). CDR1 and CDR2 from the germline V gene are SGDLS and YYNGEE. The CDR3 spans 14 residues. The V gene lost 0 bases and the J gene lost 1 base, with 7 bases spanning the gap. Here the CDR3 DNA reads TGTGCCAGCAGCGTAGTGGACACGAACACTGAAGCTTTCTTT. This translates into CASSVVDTNTEAFF.

The gene calls are TRBV19 and TRBJ1-1; D is perhaps TRBD1 (6 bases). CDR3 length: 13 amino acids. The V and J ends lost 4 bases and 6 bases respectively, with 12 bases between them. CDR1 is LNHDA, CDR2 SQIVND, per germline (reference sequence). CDR3 amino acids: CASSKGGVSEAFF. As DNA, the CDR3 is TGTGCCAGTAGTAAAGGGGGGGTCTCTGAAGCTTTCTTT.

V is TRBV5-1 and J is TRBJ2-7; 8 nucleotides line up with TRBD1. This CDR3 is 13 amino acids long. Trimming at V came to 1 base and at J to 5 bases, leaving 2 bases not matched to a gene. The germline V gene encodes CDR1 SGHRS and CDR2 YFSETQ. The CDR3 DNA sequence: TGCGCCAGCAGCTTGTCGGACAGGGACGAGCAGTACTTC. Protein: CASSLSDRDEQYF. Variable domain in full (rest from reference TRBV5-1 and TRBJ2-7): KAGVTQTPRYLIKTRGQQVTLSCSPISGHRSVSWYQQTPGQGLQFLFEYFSETQRNKGNFPGRFSGRQFSNSRSEMNVSTLELGDSALYLCASSLSDRDEQYFGPGTRLTVT.

The rearrangement links TRBV12-2 to TRBJ2-7; TRBD1, the table's D call, lacks a check against the DNA. TRBV12-2 is noted as a pseudogene. The CDR3 length is 18 residues. CDR3 loop: CASRSLRDKRCSSYEQYF. The CDR3 nucleotides are TGTGCAAGTCGCTCTTTACGGGACAAGCGTTGCAGCTCCTACGAGCAGTACTTC.